These T cell receptor beta chains were read from a single sample in a study of blood T cell repertoires in COVID-19. Clones were sequenced by immunoSEQ multiplex PCR, and TCRdb holds only the in-frame ones, with some missing. This table holds roughly 330,000 clones, 87% found once. Sequencing used peripheral blood. These receptors originate from a man aged 25-40 years with COVID-19, enrolled during active disease. CDR3s include the opening cysteine and the closing phenylalanine or tryptophan. Size is omitted from some rows. Given values are once, few, many or a class for expanded clones.

j_call	v_call	clone_size	cdr3_aa
TRBJ1-4	TRBV9	.	CASSVGTASNEKLFF
TRBJ1-5	TRBV19	.	CASRGQGPPAQHF
TRBJ2-2	TRBV7-2	.	CASSTGLARPGELFF
TRBJ2-7	TRBV3-1/TRBV3-2	.	CASAISGSYEQYF
TRBJ1-1	TRBV5-1	.	CASSFTGTGRTEAFF
TRBJ2-3	TRBV2	.	CASSGGGGADTQYF
TRBJ2-6	TRBV4-2	.	CASSQALGQWTSGANVLTF
TRBJ1-3	TRBV11-2	.	CASSLDGLQGNTIYF
TRBJ1-1	TRBV23-1	once	CASPCDRDTLRGTEAFF
TRBJ2-5	TRBV4-3	many	CASSQASDETQYF
TRBJ2-3	TRBV11-3	.	CASSPRGGAITDTQYF
TRBJ2-7	TRBV24-1	.	CATSGVVGTGHHEQYF
TRBJ1-1	TRBV18	.	CASSPLPGNTEAFF
TRBJ2-7	TRBV7-2	.	CASSLQLSGSYEQYF
TRBJ2-7	TRBV3-1/TRBV3-2	.	CASSQDRVRAGGASYEQYF
TRBJ2-1	TRBV11-1	.	CASSLRGGQPSNEQFF
TRBJ1-6	TRBV4-1	.	CASSHQGSPLHF
TRBJ2-2	TRBV20-1	.	CSASAGVNTGELFF
TRBJ1-3	TRBV29-1	.	CSVDFPGQGGNTIYF
TRBJ1-5	TRBV7-2	.	CARYGGNQPQHF
TRBJ1-2	TRBV5-4	.	CASSLERQGMDGYTF
TRBJ2-3	TRBV28	.	CASSLSRLAGYPDTQYF
TRBJ1-1	TRBV4-3	.	CASSLNRVTEAFF
TRBJ2-3	TRBV7-2	few	CASSFRDSDTQYF
TRBJ2-5	TRBV4-1	.	CASSLPGGGQETQYF
TRBJ2-7	TRBV5-3	.	CARSFGGWSSYEQYF
TRBJ1-1	TRBV14	.	CASSLDDRGAFF
TRBJ2-7	TRBV4-3	.	CASSPNGGGPWVGQYF
TRBJ2-7	TRBV15	.	CATEPGTSTYEQYF
TRBJ2-3	TRBV3-1/TRBV3-2	few	CASSQAAGNTDTQYF
TRBJ1-1	TRBV11-2	.	CASSFAGAGNTEAFF
TRBJ1-2	TRBV6-5	.	CASTGSRYGYTF